These T cell receptor beta chains were read from a single sample in a study of CD8 T cells in Susac syndrome. TCRdb re-derived calls from the immunoSEQ multiplex PCR reads in MiXCR, one entry per CDR3 protein. Among some 190,000 distinct CDR3 sequences listed, 93% were seen once. What was sequenced was CD4+ T cells from PBMCs. The receptors here all came from a human donor in good health. Each CDR3 is given with its conserved first and last residue. Fields, in order: J gene, V gene, clone size, D gene, CDR3 DNA, CDR3 protein. D genes are given only for firm matches. The size field is filled for only some rows; it gives once, few, many or a size class.

>TRBJ1-5|TRBV9|NA|TRBD1
TGTGCCAGCAGCGTGGCCCCCGGGACAGGGTTTGATCAGCCCCAGCATTTT
CASSVAPGTGFDQPQHF
>TRBJ1-6|TRBV28|once|TRBD1
TGTGCCAGCAGTTCCTTCTCAGGGGGCTCTTCACCCCTCCACTTT
CASSSFSGGSSPLHF
>TRBJ2-3|TRBV30|NA|NA
TGTGCCTGGAGTGGGGTAGCCCCTAGCACAGATACGCAGTATTTT
CAWSGVAPSTDTQYF
>TRBJ2-6|TRBV20-1|NA|NA
TGCAGTGCTAGAGCCGTTCGGGGGGCCAACGTCCTGACTTTC
CSARAVRGANVLTF
>TRBJ1-2|TRBV28|NA|NA
TGTGCCAGCAACCCCGGCCGGCGGTCCTATGGCTACACCTTC
CASNPGRRSYGYTF
>TRBJ2-1|TRBV24-1|NA|NA
TGTGCCACCAGTGATCTACCGGGCGCGGGGAATGAGCAGTTCTTC
CATSDLPGAGNEQFF
>TRBJ2-5|TRBV4-1|few|NA
TGCGCCAGCAGCCAGGTCGGACTGACTGGGGCCCAGTACTTC
CASSQVGLTGAQYF
>TRBJ2-1|TRBV7-2|NA|NA
TGTGCCAGCAGCTTGGGGCACCCCTGGCGTGAGCAGTTCTTC
CASSLGHPWREQFF
>TRBJ1-6|TRBV12-3/TRBV12-4|NA|NA
TGTGCCAGCAGTTTAGTCGACAGGAGTTCACCCCTCCACTTT
CASSLVDRSSPLHF
>TRBJ2-4|TRBV6-5|NA|NA
TGTGCCAGCAGTTACTCACGGGGGCGAGCCAAAAACATTCAGTACTTC
CASSYSRGRAKNIQYF
>TRBJ2-6|TRBV20-1|NA|NA
TGCAGTGCTAGAGGTTCGGGTCGCCTTTCTGGGGCCAACGTCCTGACTTTC
CSARGSGRLSGANVLTF
>TRBJ1-5|TRBV27|NA|TRBD1
TGTGCCAGCAGTTGGACAGGGTCCGGTCAGCCCCAGCATTTT
CASSWTGSGQPQHF
>TRBJ2-6|TRBV14|NA|NA
TGTGCCAGCAGCCAACTCACAGGGAGGGGGGCCAACGTCCTGACTTTC
CASSQLTGRGANVLTF
>TRBJ2-2|TRBV14|NA|NA
TGTGCCAGCAGCCGCAGTTTCGCCGGGGAGCTGTTTTTT
CASSRSFAGELFF
>TRBJ2-3|TRBV5-1|NA|NA
TGCGCCAGCAGTCCGGAGGGGACCTCTAGATGGAGCACAGATACGCAGTATTTT
CASSPEGTSRWSTDTQYF
>TRBJ2-7|TRBV11-1|NA|TRBD2
TGTGCCAGCAGCCCCTTTGAGCGGGGCTCCTCCTACGAGCAGTACTTC
CASSPFERGSSYEQYF
>TRBJ2-3|TRBV5-1|NA|NA
TGCGCCAGCAGCCTACTGGCGCAGGGGAGCACAGATACGCAGTATTTT
CASSLLAQGSTDTQYF
>TRBJ2-1|TRBV29-1|NA|TRBD2
TGCAGCGCCGAGCGGGGGGGCATCTACAATGAGCAGTTCTTC
CSAERGGIYNEQFF
>TRBJ2-3|TRBV7-2|NA|TRBD1
TGTGCCAGCAGCCACAGGGGCCCCGCAGATACGCAGTATTTT
CASSHRGPADTQYF
>TRBJ2-3|TRBV5-1|NA|NA
TGCGCCAGCAGCTTGGTTACCCGCCAGGGGACAGATACGCAGTATTTT
CASSLVTRQGTDTQYF
>TRBJ2-3|TRBV5-1|NA|TRBD2
TGCGCCAGCAGCCCGACTAGCGGGCCGGGCACAGATACGCAGTATTTT
CASSPTSGPGTDTQYF
>TRBJ1-5|TRBV7-2|NA|TRBD1
TGTGCCAGCAGCCCGAAACAGGGGAGCAATCAGCCCCAGCATTTT
CASSPKQGSNQPQHF
>TRBJ2-5|TRBV7-9|NA|NA
TGTGCCAGCAGCTTACCGTTGCAGACCCAGTACTTC
CASSLPLQTQYF
>TRBJ1-2|TRBV7-2|NA|TRBD1
TGTGCCAGCAGCTCGGGGACAGCGGGCCCCGCTGGCTATGGCTACACCTTC
CASSSGTAGPAGYGYTF
>TRBJ1-6|TRBV9|NA|NA
TGTGCCAGCAGCGGCCCCAGCGGCAGAACTAATTCACCCCTCCACTTT
CASSGPSGRTNSPLHF
>TRBJ1-4|TRBV6-6|NA|NA
TGTGCCAGCAGCCCCGCGGGAAAAAATGAAAAACTGTTTTTT
CASSPAGKNEKLFF
>TRBJ1-6|TRBV28|NA|TRBD1
TGTGCCAGCAGCTCACCCGGACAGGGTTGGAATTCACCCCTCCACTTT
CASSSPGQGWNSPLHF
>TRBJ1-1|TRBV14|NA|TRBD1
TGTGCCAGCAGCCACCTTGGACAGGGCTTTACTGAAGCTTTCTTT
CASSHLGQGFTEAFF
>TRBJ2-5|TRBV6-1|NA|NA
TGTGCCAGCAGTGAAGGAGTGGGGCCACCTTTAGGGGAGACCCAGTACTTC
CASSEGVGPPLGETQYF
>TRBJ2-5|TRBV2|NA|TRBD2
TGTGCCAGCAGCGGGACTAGCGGGGGCCGAGAGACCCAGTACTTC
CASSGTSGGRETQYF
>TRBJ2-1|TRBV10-2|NA|TRBD2
TGCGCCAGCAGTGAACTAGCGGGTGAGCAGTTCTTC
CASSELAGEQFF
>TRBJ1-4|TRBV7-3|NA|NA
TGTGCCAGCAGCTTAACTAGTGGTCCGTTTTTT
CASSLTSGPFF
>TRBJ2-5|TRBV20-1|NA|NA
TGCAGTGCTGGGGAACGGCAAGAGACCCAGTACTTC
CSAGERQETQYF
>TRBJ2-1|TRBV5-1|NA|NA
TGCGCCATCATGGGCGGCTCCTACAATGAGCAGTTCTTC
CAIMGGSYNEQFF
>TRBJ2-7|TRBV15|NA|TRBD1
TGTGCCACCAGCAGAGATCGGGGACGACAGGGGCTAATTCGCCGCTCCTACGAGCAGTACTTC
CATSRDRGRQGLIRRSYEQYF
>TRBJ2-1|TRBV7-3|NA|NA
TGTGCCAGCAGCCCCACGCATGCAGGGCGAAATGAGCAGTTCTTC
CASSPTHAGRNEQFF
>TRBJ2-6|TRBV7-3|once|NA
TGTGCCAGCAGCCCCGCGAGAGCTGGGGCCAACGTCCTGACTTTC
CASSPARAGANVLTF
>TRBJ1-5|TRBV20-1|NA|TRBD1
TGCAGTGCTAGCTTTTCAGGGGGCTGGCAGCCCCAGCATTTT
CSASFSGGWQPQHF
>TRBJ1-1|TRBV9|NA|NA
TGTGCCAGCAGCGTAGCTGGGGGTGGGCACACTGAAGCTTTCTTT
CASSVAGGGHTEAFF
>TRBJ1-1|TRBV2|NA|TRBD1
TGTGCCAGCAGTGAAGCAGGGGGCATAGCTTTCTTT
CASSEAGGIAFF
>TRBJ1-1|TRBV29-1|once|NA
TGCAGCGTTGGTCGTTCGAACACTGAAGCTTTCTTT
CSVGRSNTEAFF
>TRBJ2-3|TRBV27|NA|NA
TGTGCCAGCAGTTTACTAGGGGTCGTCACAGATACGCAGTATTTT
CASSLLGVVTDTQYF
>TRBJ2-2|TRBV6-2/TRBV6-3|NA|TRBD1
TGTGCCAGCAGCGACACCGGGACAGGGTTGACCGGGGAGCTGTTTTTT
CASSDTGTGLTGELFF
>TRBJ1-5|TRBV7-2|NA|TRBD1
TGTGCCAGCACCCCCGTGGACAGGCAGCAGCCCCAGCATTTT
CASTPVDRQQPQHF
>TRBJ2-1|TRBV12-3/TRBV12-4|NA|NA
TGTGCCAGCAGTTTAGTCCAAGCGACTTACAATGAGCAGTTCTTC
CASSLVQATYNEQFF
>TRBJ2-3|TRBV5-1|NA|TRBD1
TGCGCCAGCAAAGGGGACAGGGTGTCAGATACGCAGTATTTT
CASKGDRVSDTQYF
>TRBJ1-2|TRBV12-3/TRBV12-4|NA|NA
TGTGCCAGCAGCCTCGAAGGATACTATGGCTACACCTTC
CASSLEGYYGYTF
>TRBJ2-5|TRBV20-1|NA|TRBD2
TGCAGTGCTCGTTTAGCGGGAGGTCTGGAGACCCAGTACTTC
CSARLAGGLETQYF
>TRBJ1-4|TRBV3-1|NA|NA
TGTGCCAGCAGCCAGCAGGGCGCAACTAATGAAAAACTGTTTTTT
CASSQQGATNEKLFF
>TRBJ2-2|TRBV3-1|NA|NA
TGTGCCAGCAGCCAAGATAGGAGGACAGTTAGGACCGGGGAGCTGTTTTTT
CASSQDRRTVRTGELFF
>TRBJ2-5|TRBV29-1|NA|TRBD2
TGCAGCGTTGTCGCGGGGGTGGAGACCCAGTACTTC
CSVVAGVETQYF
>TRBJ1-1|TRBV6-5|NA|NA
TGTGCCAGCAGTTACCTTGCAGGCTCGAACACTGAAGCTTTCTTT
CASSYLAGSNTEAFF
>TRBJ1-2|TRBV28|NA|TRBD1
TGTGCCAGCAGGGAGACAGGGATATTGGACTATGGCTACACCTTC
CASRETGILDYGYTF
>TRBJ2-5|TRBV20-1|NA|NA
TGCAGTGCCCCCAAAGTACTTGAGACCCAGTACTTC
CSAPKVLETQYF
>TRBJ2-3|TRBV3-1|NA|TRBD2
TGTGCCAGCAGCCCTGAGACTAGCGGGGGCCTCACAGATACGCAGTATTTT
CASSPETSGGLTDTQYF
>TRBJ1-1|TRBV2|NA|NA
TGTGCCAGCAGACCGACAAGGATACACACTGAAGCTTTCTTT
CASRPTRIHTEAFF